This record concerns one T cell receptor (beta chain) sequence. The sample comes from a study of cytomegalovirus exposure and HLA in healthy donors. The PCR ran on 60 Vbeta and 13 Jbeta primers. TCRdb's table, derived via immunoSEQ multiplex PCR, lists solely in-frame clones and lacks some. Here the sample spans some 130,000 clones, 50% to 75% being singletons. The TCR originated in a woman between 35 and 50 years old in good health and CMV-seronegative. The specimen sequenced was PBMCs.

The CDR3: CSAYRYNEQFF. CDR3 nucleotides: TGCAGTGCTTACAGATACAATGAGCAGTTCTTC. The genes are TRBV20-1 and TRBJ2-1; D is unclear. Germline CDR1 is DFQATT and CDR2 is SNEGSKA (reference sequence). This CDR3 is built from 11 residues. The V and J ends lost 5 bases and 4 bases respectively, with 6 bases between them.